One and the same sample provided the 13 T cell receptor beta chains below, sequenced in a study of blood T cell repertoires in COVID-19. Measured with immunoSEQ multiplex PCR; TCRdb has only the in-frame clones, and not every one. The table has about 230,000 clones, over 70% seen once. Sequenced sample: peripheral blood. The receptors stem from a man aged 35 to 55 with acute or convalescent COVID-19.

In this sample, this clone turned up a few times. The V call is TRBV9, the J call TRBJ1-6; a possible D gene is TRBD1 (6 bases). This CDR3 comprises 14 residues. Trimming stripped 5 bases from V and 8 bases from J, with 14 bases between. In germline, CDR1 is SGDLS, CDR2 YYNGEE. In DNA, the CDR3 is TGTGCCAGCAGAGGACGGGACATCTATTCACCCCTCCACTTT. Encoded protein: CASRGRDIYSPLHF. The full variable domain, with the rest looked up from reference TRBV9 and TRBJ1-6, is DSGVTQTPKHLITATGQRVTLRCSPRSGDLSVYWYQQSLDQGLQFLIQYYNGEERAKGNILERFSAQQFPDLHSELNLSSLELGDSALYFCASRGRDIYSPLHFGNGTRLTVT.

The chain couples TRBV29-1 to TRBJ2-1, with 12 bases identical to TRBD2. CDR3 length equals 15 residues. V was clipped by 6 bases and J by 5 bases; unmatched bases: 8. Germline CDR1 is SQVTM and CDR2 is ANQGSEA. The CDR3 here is CSVPRTSGANNEQFF. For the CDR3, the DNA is TGCAGCGTCCCGAGGACTAGCGGGGCTAACAATGAGCAGTTCTTC.

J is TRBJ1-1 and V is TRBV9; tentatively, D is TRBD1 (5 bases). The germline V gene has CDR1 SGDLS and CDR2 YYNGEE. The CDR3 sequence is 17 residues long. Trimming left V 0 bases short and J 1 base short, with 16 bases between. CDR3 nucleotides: TGTGCCAGCAGCGTAGACGCAGGGCCCCCTCAGAACACTGAAGCTTTCTTT. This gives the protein CASSVDAGPPQNTEAFF. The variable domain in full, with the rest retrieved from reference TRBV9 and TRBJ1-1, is DSGVTQTPKHLITATGQRVTLRCSPRSGDLSVYWYQQSLDQGLQFLIQYYNGEERAKGNILERFSAQQFPDLHSELNLSSLELGDSALYFCASSVDAGPPQNTEAFFGQGTRLTVV.

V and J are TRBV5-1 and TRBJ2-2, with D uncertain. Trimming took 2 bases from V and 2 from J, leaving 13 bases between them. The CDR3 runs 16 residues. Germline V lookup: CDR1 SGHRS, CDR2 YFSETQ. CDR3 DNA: TGCGCCAGCAGCTTCAGTAGTGGCGGAAACACCGGGGAGCTGTTTTTT. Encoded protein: CASSFSSGGNTGELFF. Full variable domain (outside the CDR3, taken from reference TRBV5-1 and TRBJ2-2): KAGVTQTPRYLIKTRGQQVTLSCSPISGHRSVSWYQQTPGQGLQFLFEYFSETQRNKGNFPGRFSGRQFSNSRSEMNVSTLELGDSALYLCASSFSSGGNTGELFFGEGSRLTVL.

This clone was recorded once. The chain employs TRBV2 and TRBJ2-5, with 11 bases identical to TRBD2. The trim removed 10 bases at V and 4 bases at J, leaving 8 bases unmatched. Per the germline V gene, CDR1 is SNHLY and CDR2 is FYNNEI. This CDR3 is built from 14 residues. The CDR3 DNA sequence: TGTGCCAACCTACTAGCGGGAGCGGGAGAGACCCAGTACTTC. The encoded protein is CANLLAGAGETQYF. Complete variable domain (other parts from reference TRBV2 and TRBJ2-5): EPEVTQTPSHQVTQMGQEVILRCVPISNHLYFYWYRQILGQKVEFLVSFYNNEISEKSEIFDDQFSVERPDGSNFTLKIRSTKLEDSAMYFCANLLAGAGETQYFGPGTRLLVL.

CDR3 bases: TGTGCCAGCAGCGGGGGAGGGCTGGACGGGGAGCTGTTTTTT. This translates into CASSGGGLDGELFF. The rearrangement joins TRBV9 to TRBJ2-2, with 7 bases lining up with TRBD2. Trimming removed 3 bases from V and 7 bases from J; junction bases left unmatched: 6. This CDR3 region has 14 residues. CDR1 and CDR2 (germline): SGDLS, YYNGEE. The full variable domain, with the rest looked up from reference TRBV9 and TRBJ2-2, is DSGVTQTPKHLITATGQRVTLRCSPRSGDLSVYWYQQSLDQGLQFLIQYYNGEERAKGNILERFSAQQFPDLHSELNLSSLELGDSALYFCASSGGGLDGELFFGEGSRLTVL.

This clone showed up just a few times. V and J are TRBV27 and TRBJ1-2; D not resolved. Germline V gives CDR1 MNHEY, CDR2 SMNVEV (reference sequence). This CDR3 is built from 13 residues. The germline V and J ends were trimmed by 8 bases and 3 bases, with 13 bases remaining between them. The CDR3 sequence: CASSVDPYYGYTF. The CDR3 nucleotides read TGTGCCAGCTCCGTAGATCCTTACTATGGCTACACCTTC.

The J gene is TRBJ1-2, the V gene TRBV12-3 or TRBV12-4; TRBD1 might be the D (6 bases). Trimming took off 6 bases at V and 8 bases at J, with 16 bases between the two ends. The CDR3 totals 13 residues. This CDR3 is CASSYGQNLGYTF. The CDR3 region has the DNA TGTGCCAGCAGCTACGGACAGAACCTCGGCTACACCTTC.

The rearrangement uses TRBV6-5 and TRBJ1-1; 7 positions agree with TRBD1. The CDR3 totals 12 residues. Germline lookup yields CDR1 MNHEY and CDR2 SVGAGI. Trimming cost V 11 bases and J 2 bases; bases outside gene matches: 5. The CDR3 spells CACRGLNTEAFF. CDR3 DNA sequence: TGTGCCTGTAGGGGGCTTAACACTGAAGCTTTCTTT.

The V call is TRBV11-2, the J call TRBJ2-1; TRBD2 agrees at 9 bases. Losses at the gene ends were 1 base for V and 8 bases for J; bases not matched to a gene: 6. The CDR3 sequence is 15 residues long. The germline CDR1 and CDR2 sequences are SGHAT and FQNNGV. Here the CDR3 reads CASSLVAGVSDEQFF. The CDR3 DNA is TGTGCCAGCAGCTTAGTAGCGGGAGTTTCCGATGAGCAGTTCTTC.

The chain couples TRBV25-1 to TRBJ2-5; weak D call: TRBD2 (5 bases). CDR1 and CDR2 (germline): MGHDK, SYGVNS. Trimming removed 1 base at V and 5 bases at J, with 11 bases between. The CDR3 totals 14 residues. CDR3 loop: CASSESEVGETQYF. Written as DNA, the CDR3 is TGTGCCAGCAGTGAATCGGAGGTGGGGGAGACCCAGTACTTC.

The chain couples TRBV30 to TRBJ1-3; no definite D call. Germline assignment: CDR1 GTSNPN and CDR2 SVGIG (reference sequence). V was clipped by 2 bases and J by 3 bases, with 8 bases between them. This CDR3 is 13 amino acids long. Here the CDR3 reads CAWSSLDGNTIYF. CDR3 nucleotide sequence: TGTGCCTGGAGTTCCCTAGATGGAAACACCATATATTTT.

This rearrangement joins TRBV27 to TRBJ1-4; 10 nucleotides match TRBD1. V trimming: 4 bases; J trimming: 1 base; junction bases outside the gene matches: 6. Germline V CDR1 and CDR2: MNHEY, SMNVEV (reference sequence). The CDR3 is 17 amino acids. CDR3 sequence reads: CASSSRDRGLTNEKLFF. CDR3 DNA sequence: TGTGCCAGCAGTTCCCGGGACAGGGGTTTAACTAATGAAAAACTGTTTTTT. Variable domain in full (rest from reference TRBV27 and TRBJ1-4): EAQVTQNPRYLITVTGKKLTVTCSQNMNHEYMSWYRQDPGLGLRQIYYSMNVEVTDKGDVPEGYKVSRKEKRNFPLILESPSPNQTSLYFCASSSRDRGLTNEKLFFGSGTQLSVL.